This TCR beta chain emerged from a study of cytomegalovirus exposure and HLA in healthy donors. Turning to the study itself: As an earlier analysis found, roughly 180 million T cells yielded about 120 million unique TCR beta sequences. Within an early data release were 85 million or so unique TCRs drawn from HLA-typed donors.

Amplification used 60 Vbeta primers and 13 Jbeta primers. TCRdb's copy holds only in-frame clones and misses some; the assay was immunoSEQ multiplex PCR. The sample holds tens of thousands of clones. Points on this clone: Its antigen is still unknown.

Findings of the study overall: Earlier analysis found most TCR beta V segments productive about 87% or about 30% of the time.

V was trimmed by 7 bases and J by 5 bases, leaving 13 bases between them. The CDR3 loop spans 13 amino acids. Germline loops: CDR1 MNHNY, CDR2 SVGAGI (reference sequence). The specimen was PBMCs. This sequence joins TRBV6-6 and TRBJ2-3, with D perhaps TRBD1 (6 bases). The TCR sequence derives from a woman between 50 and 59 years old in good health and CMV-seropositive. The CDR3, as DNA: TGTGCCAGCACAGACAGGTGGGGAGATACGCAGTATTTT. It yields the protein CASTDRWGDTQYF.